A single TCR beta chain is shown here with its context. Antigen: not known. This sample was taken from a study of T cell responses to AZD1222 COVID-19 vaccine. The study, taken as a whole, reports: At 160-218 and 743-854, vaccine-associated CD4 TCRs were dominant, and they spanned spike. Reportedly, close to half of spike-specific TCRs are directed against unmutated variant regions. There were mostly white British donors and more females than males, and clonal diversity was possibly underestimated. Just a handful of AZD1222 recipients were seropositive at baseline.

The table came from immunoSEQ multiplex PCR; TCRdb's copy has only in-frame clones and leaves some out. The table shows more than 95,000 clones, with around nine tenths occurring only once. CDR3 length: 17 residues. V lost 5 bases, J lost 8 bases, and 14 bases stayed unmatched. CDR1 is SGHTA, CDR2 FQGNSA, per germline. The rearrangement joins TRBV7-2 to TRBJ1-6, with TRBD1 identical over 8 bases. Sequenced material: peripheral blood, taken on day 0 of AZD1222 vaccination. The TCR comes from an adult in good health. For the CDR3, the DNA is TGTGCCAGCAGCCCGCGTCCCGACAGGGGAATGGATTCACCCCTCCACTTT. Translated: CASSPRPDRGMDSPLHF. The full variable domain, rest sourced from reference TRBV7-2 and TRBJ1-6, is GAGVSQSPSNKVTEKGKDVELRCDPISGHTALYWYRQSLGQGLEFLIYFQGNSAPDKSGLPSDRFSAERTGGSVSTLTIQRTQQEDSAVYLCASSPRPDRGMDSPLHFGNGTRLTVT.